This T cell receptor beta chain was sequenced in a study of Graves' ophthalmopathy and Graves' hyperthyroidism. Study-level results: The model flagged ophthalmopathy progression at roughly 64% sensitivity and under 75% specificity. The authors also found most expanded thyroid clonotypes above 0.001 frequency in blood. Using a 13-signature model, the authors split ophthalmopathy from stable hyperthyroidism, with roughly 90% sensitivity and 70% to 83% specificity.

This clonotype was counted ten times or more. Antigen specificity is unknown. With 5 bases removed from V and 4 bases from J, the gap between germline ends came to 8 bases. The CDR3 covers 12 residues. Looked up from germline, CDR1 is LNHNV and CDR2 is YYDKDF (reference sequence). Amplification targeted the TCR beta CDR3 regions, with RNA transcripts as the source material. The library came from an HTBI-primed first-round RT-PCR and a second-round multiplex PCR. MiXCR, applied by TCRdb to the multiplex PCR reads, yields one record per CDR3 protein. The sample has around 1.1 million distinct CDR3 sequences; 35% to 45% are singletons.

The TCR was taken from an adult man with Graves' hyperthyroidism. The chain links TRBV15 to TRBJ1-2; D gene uncertain. The sequenced material came from peripheral blood or thyroid tissue (not recorded which). The CDR3 region has the DNA TGTGCCACCAGCGTTTTGACCTATGGCTACACCTTC. This encodes CATSVLTYGYTF.